A single sample gave rise to the 5 T cell receptor beta chains below, sequenced in a study of CD8+ T cells in alopecia areata (dated by TCRdb to 2016 to 2018). The time point label of this sample denotes: baseline before oral tofacitinib. Libraries came from the immunoSEQ multiplex PCR assay. For TCR sequencing, RNA was extracted from every sample and reverse transcribed into cDNA to serve as template. The immuneACCESS repertoire file appears here via TCRdb, limited to in-frame rearrangements. These files lack a portion of the clones; in checked studies, under half of the deficit traces to unresolved V genes, and the cause of the others is not known. The sample yields 250,000 or so clones; approximately 61% were counted once. About 1.3% of the sample is taken by the ten largest. The input for sequencing was CD4+ T cells sorted from blood, taken at week 0. These receptors all stem from a human donor with alopecia areata.

The chain recombines TRBV29-1 with TRBJ2-1; D tentatively reads TRBD1 or TRBD2 (5 bases each). The CDR3 is made up of 15 amino acids. Trimming took 3 bases from V and 9 from J, leaving 21 bases between them. Germline-derived CDR1 and CDR2 are SQVTM and ANQGSEA. The CDR3 loop reads CSVDEPGRGWGEQFF. The CDR3 DNA reads as TGCAGCGTTGATGAGCCGGGACGGGGTTGGGGTGAGCAGTTCTTC.

The chain employs TRBV29-1 and TRBJ1-4, with a tentative D call TRBD1 (5 bases). The CDR3 sequence is 11 residues long. The germline gives CDR1 SQVTM, CDR2 ANQGSEA. Trimming pared 2 bases from V and 7 bases from J, leaving 5 bases between. In nucleotides, the CDR3 is TGCAGCGTTGAACAGGGTGAAAAACTGTTTTTT. Protein product: CSVEQGEKLFF.

By sample fraction, this clone is medium-sized. The chain couples TRBV7-2 to TRBJ1-1; D gene uncertain. Per germline, CDR1 SGHTA and CDR2 FQGNSA. The CDR3 sequence is 11 residues long. V lost 5 bases, J lost 1 base, and 2 bases lay in between. The DNA for the CDR3 is TGTGCCAGCAGCAAGAACACTGAAGCTTTCTTT. This codes for CASSKNTEAFF. Full variable domain (missing parts from reference TRBV7-2 and TRBJ1-1): GAGVSQSPSNKVTEKGKDVELRCDPISGHTALYWYRQSLGQGLEFLIYFQGNSAPDKSGLPSDRFSAERTGGSVSTLTIQRTQQEDSAVYLCASSKNTEAFFGQGTRLTVV.

J is TRBJ2-7 and V is TRBV2; TRBD1 is a possible D gene (6 bases). CDR1 is SNHLY and CDR2 is FYNNEI in the germline V gene. V lost 6 bases and J 3 bases, leaving 12 bases between the germline ends. This CDR3 has 13 residues. CDR3 DNA sequence: TGTGCCAGCAGGGACAGCGTTCTCTACGAGCAGTACTTC. Translating it yields CASRDSVLYEQYF. The whole variable domain, remainder taken from reference TRBV2 and TRBJ2-7, is EPEVTQTPSHQVTQMGQEVILRCVPISNHLYFYWYRQILGQKVEFLVSFYNNEISEKSEIFDDQFSVERPDGSNFTLKIRSTKLEDSAMYFCASRDSVLYEQYFGPGTRLTVT.

The rearrangement uses TRBV19 and TRBJ2-1; tentative D call: TRBD1 (5 bases). The germline gives CDR1 LNHDA, CDR2 SQIVND (reference sequence). V lost 0 bases and J 9 bases, leaving 12 bases between the germline ends. CDR3 length equals 14 residues. In nucleotides, the CDR3 is TGTGCCAGTAGTATAGATCAGGGAAGGGGTGAGCAGTTCTTC. Encoded protein: CASSIDQGRGEQFF.